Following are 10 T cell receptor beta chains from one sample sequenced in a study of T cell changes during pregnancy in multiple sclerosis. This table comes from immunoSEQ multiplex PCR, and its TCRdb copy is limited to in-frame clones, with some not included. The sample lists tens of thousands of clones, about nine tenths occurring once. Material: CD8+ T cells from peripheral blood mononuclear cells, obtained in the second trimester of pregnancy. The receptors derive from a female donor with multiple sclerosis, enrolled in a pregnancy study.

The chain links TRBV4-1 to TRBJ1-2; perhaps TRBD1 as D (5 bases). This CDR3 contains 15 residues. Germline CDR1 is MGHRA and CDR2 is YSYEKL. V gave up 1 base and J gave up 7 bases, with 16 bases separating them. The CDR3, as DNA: TGCGCCAGCAGCCAAGCGGTGCAGGGTTTGATTGGCTACACCTTC. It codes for CASSQAVQGLIGYTF.

The CDR3: CASSLRRGGRGDNEQFF. CDR3 nucleotide sequence: TGTGCCAGCAGCTTAAGGAGGGGCGGGAGGGGGGACAATGAGCAGTTCTTC. V gene TRBV7-3 combines with J gene TRBJ2-1; 9 bases agree with TRBD2. Germline V gene data show CDR1 as SGHTA and CDR2 as FQGTGA. V lost 1 base and J lost 5; bases outside the gene matches: 9. The CDR3 has 17 amino acids.

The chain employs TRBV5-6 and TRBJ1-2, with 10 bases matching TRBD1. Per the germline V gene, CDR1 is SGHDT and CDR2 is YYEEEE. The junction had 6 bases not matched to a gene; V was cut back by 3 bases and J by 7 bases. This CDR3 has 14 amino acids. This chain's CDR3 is CASSWDRGSVGYTF. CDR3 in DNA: TGTGCCAGCAGCTGGGACAGGGGATCGGTTGGCTACACCTTC.

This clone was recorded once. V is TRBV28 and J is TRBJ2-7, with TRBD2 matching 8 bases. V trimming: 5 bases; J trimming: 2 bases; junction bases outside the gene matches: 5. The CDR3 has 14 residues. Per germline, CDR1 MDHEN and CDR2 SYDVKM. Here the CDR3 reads CASSGLAGTYEQYF. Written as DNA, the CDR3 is TGTGCCAGCAGTGGTTTAGCGGGAACCTACGAGCAGTACTTC.

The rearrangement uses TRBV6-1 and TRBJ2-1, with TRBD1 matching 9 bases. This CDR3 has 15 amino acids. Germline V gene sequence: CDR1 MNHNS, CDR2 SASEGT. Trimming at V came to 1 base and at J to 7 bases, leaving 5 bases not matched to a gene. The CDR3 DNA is TGTGCCAGCAGTGAAGATGGGACAGGGACGAATGAGCAGTTCTTC. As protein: CASSEDGTGTNEQFF.

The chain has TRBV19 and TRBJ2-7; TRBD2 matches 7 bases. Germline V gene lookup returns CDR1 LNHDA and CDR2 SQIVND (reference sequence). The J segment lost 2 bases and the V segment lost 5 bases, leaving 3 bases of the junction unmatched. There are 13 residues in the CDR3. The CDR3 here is CASSFTSAYEQYF. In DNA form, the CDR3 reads TGTGCCAGTAGTTTTACTAGCGCCTACGAGCAGTACTTC.

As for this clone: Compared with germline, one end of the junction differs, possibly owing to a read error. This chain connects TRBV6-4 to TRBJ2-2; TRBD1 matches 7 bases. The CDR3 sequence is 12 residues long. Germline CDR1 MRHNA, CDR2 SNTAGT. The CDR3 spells CASRRDTGELFF. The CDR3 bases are TGTGCCAGCAGGAGGGATACAGGGGAACTGTTTTTT.

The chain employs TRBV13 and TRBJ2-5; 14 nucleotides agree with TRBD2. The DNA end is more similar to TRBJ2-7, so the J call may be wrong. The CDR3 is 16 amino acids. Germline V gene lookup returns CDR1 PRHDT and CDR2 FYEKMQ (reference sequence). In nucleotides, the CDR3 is TGTGCCAGCAGCTCAGGGACTAGCGGGAGCTTCCACGAGCAGTACTTC. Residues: CASSSGTSGSFHEQYF.

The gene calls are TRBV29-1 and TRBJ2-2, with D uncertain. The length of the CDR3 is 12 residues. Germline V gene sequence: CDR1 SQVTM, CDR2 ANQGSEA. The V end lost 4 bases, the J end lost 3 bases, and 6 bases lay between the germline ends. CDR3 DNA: TGCAGCGTTGGGGCCTACACCGGGGAGCTGTTTTTT. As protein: CSVGAYTGELFF.

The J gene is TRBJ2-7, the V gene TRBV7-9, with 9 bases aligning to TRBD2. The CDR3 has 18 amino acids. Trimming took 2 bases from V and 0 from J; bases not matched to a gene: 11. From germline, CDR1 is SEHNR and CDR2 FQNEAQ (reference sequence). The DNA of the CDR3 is TGTGCCAGCAGCTTAAGTAGCGGGGGAGGCGGGGGCTCCTACGAGCAGTACTTC. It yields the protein CASSLSSGGGGGSYEQYF.